The present entry profiles one T cell receptor beta chain with its context. Its cognate antigen is unknown. The treatment was: some 19 received Ad26.COV2.S at low or high dose, single or two shots; about 5 received placebo; per-sample allocation not given. Day 63 after the first vaccine or placebo injection was the time point for sampling. SARS-CoV-2 spike from the Wuhan strain was encoded by the vaccine, an Ad26 vector. Only in-frame clones appear in the TCRdb table, and some are missing; sequencing was by immunoSEQ multiplex PCR. This table has 400,000 to 450,000 clones, 80% to 95% appearing once. V lost 5 bases and J lost 6; bases outside the gene matches: 6. Per germline, CDR1 MNHEY and CDR2 SMNVEV (reference sequence). CDR3 length: 13 residues. This entry belongs to a study of Ad26.COV2.S vaccination and SARS-CoV-2 variants. Findings and caveats of the study: Marked by substantial breadth, spike-specific CD8+ and CD4+ T cell responses were reportedly seen after vaccination.

This material consisted of peripheral blood, taken in a trial of Ad26.COV2.S vaccine versus placebo. The clonotype was recovered from a person between 18 and 65 years old who received the Ad26.COV2.S COVID-19 vaccine or a placebo. V and J are TRBV27 and TRBJ1-1; 7 bases align to TRBD1. CDR3 residues: CASSTNRGSEAFF. In DNA, the CDR3 is TGTGCCAGCAGTACGAACAGGGGCTCTGAAGCTTTCTTT.